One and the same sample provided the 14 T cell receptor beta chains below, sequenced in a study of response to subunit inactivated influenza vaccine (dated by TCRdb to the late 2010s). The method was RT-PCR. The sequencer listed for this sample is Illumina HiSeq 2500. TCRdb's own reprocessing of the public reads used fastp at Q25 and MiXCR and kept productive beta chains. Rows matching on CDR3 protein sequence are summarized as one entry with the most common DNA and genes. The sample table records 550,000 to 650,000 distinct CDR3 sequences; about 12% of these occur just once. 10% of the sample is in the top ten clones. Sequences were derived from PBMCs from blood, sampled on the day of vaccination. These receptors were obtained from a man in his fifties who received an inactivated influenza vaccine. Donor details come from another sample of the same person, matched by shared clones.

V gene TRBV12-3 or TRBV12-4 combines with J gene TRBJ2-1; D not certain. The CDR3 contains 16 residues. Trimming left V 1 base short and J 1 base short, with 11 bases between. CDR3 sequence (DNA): TGTGCCAGCAGTTTAGATCGTAGACGTTCCTACAATGAGCAGTTCTTC. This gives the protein CASSLDRRRSYNEQFF.

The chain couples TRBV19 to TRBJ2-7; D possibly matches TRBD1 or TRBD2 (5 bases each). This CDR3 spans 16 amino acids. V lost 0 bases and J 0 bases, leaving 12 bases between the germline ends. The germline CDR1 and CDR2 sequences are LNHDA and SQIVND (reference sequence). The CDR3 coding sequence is TGTGCCAGTAGTATAGATCTTGGGACCGCCTCCTACGAGCAGTACTTC. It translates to CASSIDLGTASYEQYF.

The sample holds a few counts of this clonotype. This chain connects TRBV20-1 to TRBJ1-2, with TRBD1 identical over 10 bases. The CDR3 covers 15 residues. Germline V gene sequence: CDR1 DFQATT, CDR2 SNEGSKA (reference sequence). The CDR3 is CSGWDRGRLQNGYTF. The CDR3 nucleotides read TGCAGCGGCTGGGACAGGGGCCGACTGCAGAACGGCTACACCTTC.

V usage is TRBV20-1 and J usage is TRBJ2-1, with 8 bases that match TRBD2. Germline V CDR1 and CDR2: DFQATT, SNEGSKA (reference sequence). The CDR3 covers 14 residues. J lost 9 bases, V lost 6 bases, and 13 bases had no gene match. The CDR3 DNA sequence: TGCAGTGCCGGGAGGGGACCAGGTAACAGTGAGCAGTTCTTC. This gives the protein CSAGRGPGNSEQFF.

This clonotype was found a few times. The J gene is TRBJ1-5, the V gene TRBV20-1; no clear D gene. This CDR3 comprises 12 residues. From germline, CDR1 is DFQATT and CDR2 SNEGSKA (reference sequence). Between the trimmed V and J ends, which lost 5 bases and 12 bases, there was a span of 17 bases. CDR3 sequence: CSASQDLMSQHF. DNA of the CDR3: TGCAGTGCTTCCCAGGACCTTATGAGCCAGCATTTT.

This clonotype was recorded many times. The CDR3 is CASSFGGHYGYTF. As DNA, the CDR3 is TGTGCCAGCAGCTTTGGAGGACACTATGGCTACACCTTC. V and J are TRBV7-2 and TRBJ1-2; D not resolved. Trimming stripped 3 bases from V and 3 bases from J, with 8 bases between. The CDR3 runs to 13 residues. Germline lookup yields CDR1 SGHTA and CDR2 FQGNSA.

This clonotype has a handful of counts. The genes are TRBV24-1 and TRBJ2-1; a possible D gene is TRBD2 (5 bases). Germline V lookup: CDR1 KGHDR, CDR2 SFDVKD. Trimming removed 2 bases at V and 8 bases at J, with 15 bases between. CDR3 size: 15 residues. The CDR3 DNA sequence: TGTGCCACCAGTGATTCCGGGCGGCCCGGGGATGAGCAGTTCTTC. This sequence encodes CATSDSGRPGDEQFF.

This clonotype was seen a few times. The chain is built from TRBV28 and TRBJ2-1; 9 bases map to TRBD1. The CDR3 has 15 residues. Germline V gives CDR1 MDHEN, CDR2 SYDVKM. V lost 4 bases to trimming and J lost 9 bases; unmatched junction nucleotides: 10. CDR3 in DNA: TGTGCCAGCAGTTACCGGGACAGGGAAGTTAGTGAGCAGTTCTTC. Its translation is CASSYRDREVSEQFF.

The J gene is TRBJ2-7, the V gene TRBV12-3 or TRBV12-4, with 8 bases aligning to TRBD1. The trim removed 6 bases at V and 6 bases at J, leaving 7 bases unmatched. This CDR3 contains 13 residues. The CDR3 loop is CASSDLTGGEQYF. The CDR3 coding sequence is TGTGCCAGCAGCGACCTTACAGGGGGCGAGCAGTACTTC.

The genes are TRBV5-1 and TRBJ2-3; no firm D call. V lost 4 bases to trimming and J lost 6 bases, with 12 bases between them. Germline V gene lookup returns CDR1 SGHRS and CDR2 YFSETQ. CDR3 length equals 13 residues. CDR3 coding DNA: TGCGCCAGCAGCGGATACTCGGCGGATACGCAGTATTTT. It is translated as CASSGYSADTQYF.

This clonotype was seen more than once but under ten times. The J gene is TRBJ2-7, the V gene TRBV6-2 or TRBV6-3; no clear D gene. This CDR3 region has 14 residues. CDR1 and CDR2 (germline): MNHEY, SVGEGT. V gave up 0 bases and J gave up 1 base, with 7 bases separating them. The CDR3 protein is CASSYSMGSYEQYF. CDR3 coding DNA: TGTGCCAGCAGTTACTCCATGGGGTCCTACGAGCAGTACTTC.

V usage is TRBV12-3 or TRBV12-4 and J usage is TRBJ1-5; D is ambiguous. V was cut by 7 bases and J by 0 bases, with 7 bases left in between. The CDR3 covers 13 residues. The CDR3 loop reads CASTVYSNQPQHF. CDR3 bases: TGTGCCAGCACCGTTTATAGCAATCAGCCCCAGCATTTT.

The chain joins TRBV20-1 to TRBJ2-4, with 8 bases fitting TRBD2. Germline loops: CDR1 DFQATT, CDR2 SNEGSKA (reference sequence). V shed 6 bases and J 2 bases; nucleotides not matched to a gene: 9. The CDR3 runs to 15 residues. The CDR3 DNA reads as TGCAGTGCAGATATAGCGGGGCTGACCAAAAACATTCAGTACTTC. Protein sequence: CSADIAGLTKNIQYF.

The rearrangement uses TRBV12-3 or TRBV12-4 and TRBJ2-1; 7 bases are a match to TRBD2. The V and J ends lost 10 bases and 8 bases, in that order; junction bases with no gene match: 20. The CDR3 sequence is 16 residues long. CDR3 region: CATRSVRGRSPHEQFF. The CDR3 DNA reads TGTGCCACCAGATCAGTACGCGGGAGATCCCCGCATGAGCAGTTCTTC.